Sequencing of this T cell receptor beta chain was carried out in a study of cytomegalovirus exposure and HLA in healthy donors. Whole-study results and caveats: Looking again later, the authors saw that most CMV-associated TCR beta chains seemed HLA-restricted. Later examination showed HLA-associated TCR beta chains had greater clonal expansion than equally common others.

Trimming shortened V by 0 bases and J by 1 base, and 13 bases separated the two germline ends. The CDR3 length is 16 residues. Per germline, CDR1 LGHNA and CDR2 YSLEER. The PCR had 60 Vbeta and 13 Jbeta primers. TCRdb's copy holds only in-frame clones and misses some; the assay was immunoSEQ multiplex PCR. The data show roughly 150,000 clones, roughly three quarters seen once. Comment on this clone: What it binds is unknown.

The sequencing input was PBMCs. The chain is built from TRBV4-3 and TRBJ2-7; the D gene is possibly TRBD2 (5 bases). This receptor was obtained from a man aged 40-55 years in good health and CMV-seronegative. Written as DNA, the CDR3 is TGCGCCAGCAGCCAAGATCCCTCCGGGAAGTCCTACGAGCAGTACTTC. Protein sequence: CASSQDPSGKSYEQYF.